Listed below are T cell receptor beta chains from one sample, sequenced in a study of cytomegalovirus exposure and HLA in healthy donors. The table came from immunoSEQ multiplex PCR; TCRdb's copy has only in-frame clones and leaves some out. The profile covers fewer than 200,000 clones, with roughly 84% appearing a single time and about 0.21% taken by the ten largest. The source material was PBMCs. The receptor set was obtained from a girl less than two years old in good health and CMV-seronegative. CDR3s include the opening cysteine and the closing phenylalanine or tryptophan. D genes are given only for firm matches. The listing skips clone size in some rows; elsewhere it reads once, few, many or a size class.

V: TRBV6-1
J: TRBJ2-7
D: -
size: -
CDR3: CASSGGSANYEQYF
DNA: TGTGCCAGCAGTGGTGGTAGCGCAAACTACGAGCAGTACTTC

V: TRBV5-1
J: TRBJ2-1
D: TRBD1
size: -
CDR3: CASSLLTGGKDGHEQFF
DNA: TGCGCCAGCAGCTTACTGACAGGGGGGAAAGATGGACATGAGCAGTTCTTC

V: TRBV2
J: TRBJ2-7
D: -
size: -
CDR3: CASNLQSSYEQYF
DNA: TGTGCCAGCAACCTACAGAGCTCCTACGAGCAGTACTTC

V: TRBV5-1
J: TRBJ2-5
D: -
size: -
CDR3: CASSFGPRDRGKETQYF
DNA: TGCGCCAGCAGCTTCGGCCCCCGGGATAGAGGGAAAGAGACCCAGTACTTC

V: TRBV11-2
J: TRBJ2-7
D: TRBD2
size: -
CDR3: CASSFTSGYEQYF
DNA: TGTGCCAGCAGCTTCACTAGCGGCTACGAGCAGTACTTC

V: TRBV25-1
J: TRBJ2-2
D: -
size: -
CDR3: CASSDPRDYTGELFF
DNA: TGTGCCAGCAGTGACCCCCGGGATTACACCGGGGAGCTGTTTTTT

V: TRBV7-3
J: TRBJ2-5
D: -
size: few
CDR3: CASSLTGGETQYF
DNA: TGTGCCAGCAGCTTAACAGGGGGAGAGACCCAGTACTTC

V: TRBV2
J: TRBJ2-7
D: -
size: -
CDR3: CASSQAYRDGHEQYF
DNA: TGTGCCAGCAGTCAAGCTTACAGGGACGGTCACGAGCAGTACTTC

V: TRBV10-3
J: TRBJ2-1
D: TRBD2
size: -
CDR3: CAISERTSGRSYNEQFF
DNA: TGTGCCATCAGTGAGCGGACTAGCGGGAGATCCTACAATGAGCAGTTCTTC

V: TRBV18
J: TRBJ2-5
D: -
size: -
CDR3: CASSVVGLSGETQYF
DNA: TGTGCCAGCTCTGTTGTCGGGTTGTCGGGAGAGACCCAGTACTTC

V: TRBV2
J: TRBJ1-2
D: -
size: -
CDR3: CASSDGQGYGYTF
DNA: TGTGCCAGCAGTGACGGGCAGGGTTACGGCTACACCTTC

V: TRBV15
J: TRBJ1-6
D: -
size: -
CDR3: CATSATGIRNSPLHF
DNA: TGTGCCACCAGCGCAACAGGGATTAGAAATTCACCCCTCCACTTT

V: TRBV5-5
J: TRBJ2-1
D: TRBD2
size: -
CDR3: CASSFRGAYNEQFF
DNA: TGTGCCAGCAGCTTTCGGGGGGCCTACAATGAGCAGTTCTTC

V: TRBV9
J: TRBJ2-7
D: -
size: -
CDR3: CASSVLSTGYEQYF
DNA: TGTGCCAGCAGCGTATTGTCTACAGGCTACGAGCAGTACTTC

V: TRBV27
J: TRBJ1-5
D: TRBD1
size: once
CDR3: CASSRGTGYQPQHF
DNA: TGTGCGAGCAGCAGGGGGACAGGATATCAGCCCCAGCATTTT

V: TRBV19
J: TRBJ1-5
D: TRBD1
size: once
CDR3: CASSIGRQGTGQPQHF
DNA: TGTGCCAGTAGTATAGGTCGACAGGGGACAGGTCAGCCCCAGCATTTT

V: TRBV20-1
J: TRBJ1-1
D: -
size: -
CDR3: CSADTGPEAFF
DNA: TGCAGTGCCGACACAGGGCCTGAAGCTTTCTTT

V: TRBV7-9
J: TRBJ1-4
D: TRBD1
size: once
CDR3: CASRLTGGNEKLFF
DNA: TGTGCCAGCAGATTGACAGGGGGTAATGAAAAACTGTTTTTT

V: TRBV7-6
J: TRBJ2-1
D: TRBD2
size: -
CDR3: CASGTSGHEQFF
DNA: TGTGCCAGCGGGACTAGCGGCCATGAGCAGTTCTTC

V: TRBV4-3
J: TRBJ2-7
D: -
size: -
CDR3: CASSYLRKGEWSEQYF
DNA: TGCGCCAGCAGCTACCTTCGAAAAGGGGAATGGAGCGAGCAGTACTTC

V: TRBV29-1
J: TRBJ2-5
D: -
size: -
CDR3: CSVAPTRGETQYF
DNA: TGCAGCGTTGCCCCGACTAGAGGAGAGACCCAGTACTTC

V: TRBV29-1
J: TRBJ2-7
D: TRBD1
size: -
CDR3: CSVTRVGQGMYEQYF
DNA: TGCAGCGTAACCAGAGTGGGACAGGGGATGTACGAGCAGTACTTC

V: TRBV19
J: TRBJ1-5
D: -
size: -
CDR3: CASSIRTGNQPQHF
DNA: TGTGCCAGTAGTATTAGGACAGGCAATCAGCCCCAGCATTTT